The T cell receptor (beta chain) described here comes from a study of cytotoxic CD8 clonotypes in ibrutinib-treated CLL. Whole-study findings and limits: Public clonotypes (which were uncommon) either contracted or remained stable on treatment.

Note on this clone: The antigen remains unidentified.

This CDR3 region has 16 residues. Germline CDR1 and CDR2: SGHVS and FQNEAQ. Deletions cut 1 base from V and 4 bases from J, with 16 bases between. Using immunoSEQ multiplex PCR, the repertoire was profiled, and TCRdb retains in-frame clones only, with some absent. The table shows fewer than 40,000 clones, with 65% to 70% occurring only once. This sequence was found in a human donor with chronic lymphocytic leukemia. The chain combines TRBV7-8 with TRBJ1-2, with a weak D call TRBD1 (5 bases). Sequencing was performed on PBMCs, taken at disease progression, from a patient treated with ibrutinib. CDR3 nucleotide sequence: TGTGCCAGCAGCTTAGAGAGACAGACCCTTAGCTATGGCTACACCTTC. As protein: CASSLERQTLSYGYTF.